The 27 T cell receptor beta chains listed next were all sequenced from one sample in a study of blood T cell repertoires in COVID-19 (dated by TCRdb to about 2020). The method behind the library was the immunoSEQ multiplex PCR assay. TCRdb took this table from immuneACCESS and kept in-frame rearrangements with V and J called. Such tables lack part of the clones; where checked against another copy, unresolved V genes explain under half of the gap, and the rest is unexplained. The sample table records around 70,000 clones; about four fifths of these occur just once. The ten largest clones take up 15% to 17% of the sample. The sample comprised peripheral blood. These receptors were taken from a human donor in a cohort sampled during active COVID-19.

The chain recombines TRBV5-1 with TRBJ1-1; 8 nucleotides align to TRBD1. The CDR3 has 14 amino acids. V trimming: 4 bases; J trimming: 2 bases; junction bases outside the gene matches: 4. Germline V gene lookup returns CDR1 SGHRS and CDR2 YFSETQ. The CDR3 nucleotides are TGCGCCAGCAGCCCAGGGGGCGTTAACACTGAAGCTTTCTTT. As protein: CASSPGGVNTEAFF. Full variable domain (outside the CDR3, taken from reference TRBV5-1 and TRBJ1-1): KAGVTQTPRYLIKTRGQQVTLSCSPISGHRSVSWYQQTPGQGLQFLFEYFSETQRNKGNFPGRFSGRQFSNSRSEMNVSTLELGDSALYLCASSPGGVNTEAFFGQGTRLTVV.

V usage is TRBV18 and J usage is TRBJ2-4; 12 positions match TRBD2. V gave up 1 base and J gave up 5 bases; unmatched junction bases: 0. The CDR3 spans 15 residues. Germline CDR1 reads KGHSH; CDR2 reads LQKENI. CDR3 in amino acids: CASSPRLAGENIQYF. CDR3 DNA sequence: TGTGCCAGCTCACCACGACTAGCGGGGGAAAACATTCAGTACTTC.

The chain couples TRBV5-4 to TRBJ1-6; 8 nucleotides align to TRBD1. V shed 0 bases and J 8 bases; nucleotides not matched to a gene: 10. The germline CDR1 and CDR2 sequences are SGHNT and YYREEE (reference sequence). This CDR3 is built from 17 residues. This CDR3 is CASSLDRQGARDSPLHF. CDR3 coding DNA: TGTGCCAGCAGCTTGGATAGGCAGGGGGCGCGGGATTCACCCCTCCACTTT.

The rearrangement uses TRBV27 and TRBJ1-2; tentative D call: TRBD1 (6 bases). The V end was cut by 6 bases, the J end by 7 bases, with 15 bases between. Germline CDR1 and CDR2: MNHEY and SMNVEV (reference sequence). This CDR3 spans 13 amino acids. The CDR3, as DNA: TGTGCCAGCAGAACGACAGGCCAGGGTGGCTACACCTTC. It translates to CASRTTGQGGYTF.

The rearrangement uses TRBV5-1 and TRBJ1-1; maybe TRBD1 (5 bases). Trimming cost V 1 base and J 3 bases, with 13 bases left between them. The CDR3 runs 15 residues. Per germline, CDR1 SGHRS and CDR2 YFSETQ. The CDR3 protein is CASSLYPGSDTEAFF. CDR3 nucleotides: TGCGCCAGCAGCTTGTACCCAGGGTCGGACACTGAAGCTTTCTTT.

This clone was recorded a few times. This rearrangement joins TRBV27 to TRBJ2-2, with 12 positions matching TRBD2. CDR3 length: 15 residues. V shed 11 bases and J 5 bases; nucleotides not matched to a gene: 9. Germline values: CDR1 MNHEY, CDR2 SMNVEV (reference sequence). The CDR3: CAPSLAGGRTGELFF. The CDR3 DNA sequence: TGTGCCCCATCCCTAGCGGGAGGGAGGACCGGGGAGCTGTTTTTT.

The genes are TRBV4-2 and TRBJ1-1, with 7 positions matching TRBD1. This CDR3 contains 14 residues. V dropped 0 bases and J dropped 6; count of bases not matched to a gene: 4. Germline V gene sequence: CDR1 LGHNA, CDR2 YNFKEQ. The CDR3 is CASSQEGGQSEAFF. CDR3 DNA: TGTGCCAGCAGCCAAGAAGGGGGACAGTCTGAAGCTTTCTTT.

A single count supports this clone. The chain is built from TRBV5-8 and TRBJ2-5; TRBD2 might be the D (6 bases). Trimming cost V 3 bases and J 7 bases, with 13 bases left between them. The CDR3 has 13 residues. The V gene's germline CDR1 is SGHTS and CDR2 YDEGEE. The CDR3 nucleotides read TGTGCCAGCAGCTACACCAAGGGAGGGACCCAGTACTTC. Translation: CASSYTKGGTQYF.

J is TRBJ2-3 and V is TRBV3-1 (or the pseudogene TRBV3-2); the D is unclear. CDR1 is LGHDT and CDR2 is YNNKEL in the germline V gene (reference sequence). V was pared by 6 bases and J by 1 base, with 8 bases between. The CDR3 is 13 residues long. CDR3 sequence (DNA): TGTGCCAGCAGTTGCGCGGGCACAGATACGCAGTATTTT. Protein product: CASSCAGTDTQYF.

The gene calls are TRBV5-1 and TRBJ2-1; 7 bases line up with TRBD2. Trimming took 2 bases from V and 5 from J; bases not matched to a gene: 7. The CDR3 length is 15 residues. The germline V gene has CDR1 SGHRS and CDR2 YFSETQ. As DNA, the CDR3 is TGCGCCAGCAGCTTTCCGCGGGAGCAGAACAATGAGCAGTTCTTC. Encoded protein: CASSFPREQNNEQFF.

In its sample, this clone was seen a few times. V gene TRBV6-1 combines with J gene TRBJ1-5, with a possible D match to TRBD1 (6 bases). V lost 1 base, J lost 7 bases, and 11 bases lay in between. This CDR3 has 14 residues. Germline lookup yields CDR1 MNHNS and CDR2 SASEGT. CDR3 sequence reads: CASSEGGPYQPQHF. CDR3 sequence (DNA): TGTGCCAGCAGTGAAGGGGGGCCGTACCAGCCCCAGCATTTT.

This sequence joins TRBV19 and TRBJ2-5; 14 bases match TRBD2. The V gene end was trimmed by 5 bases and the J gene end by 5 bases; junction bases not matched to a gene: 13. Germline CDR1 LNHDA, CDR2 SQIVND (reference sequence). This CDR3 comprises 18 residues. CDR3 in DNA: TGTGCCAGTAGTCCCGGGACTAGCGGGAGCCCAGAATGGGAGACCCAGTACTTC. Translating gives CASSPGTSGSPEWETQYF.

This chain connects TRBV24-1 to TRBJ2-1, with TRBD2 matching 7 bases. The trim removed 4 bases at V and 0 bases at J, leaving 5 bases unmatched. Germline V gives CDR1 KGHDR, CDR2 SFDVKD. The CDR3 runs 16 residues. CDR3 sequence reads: CATSDQAGSSYNEQFF. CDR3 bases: TGTGCCACCAGTGACCAAGCGGGAAGCTCCTACAATGAGCAGTTCTTC.

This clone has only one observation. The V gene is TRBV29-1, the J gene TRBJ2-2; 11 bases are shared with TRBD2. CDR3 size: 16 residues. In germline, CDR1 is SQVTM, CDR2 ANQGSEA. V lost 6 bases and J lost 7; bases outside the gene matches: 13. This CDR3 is CSVAGLIAGGRGELFF. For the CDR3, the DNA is TGCAGCGTCGCAGGTTTGATAGCGGGAGGGCGCGGGGAGCTGTTTTTT.

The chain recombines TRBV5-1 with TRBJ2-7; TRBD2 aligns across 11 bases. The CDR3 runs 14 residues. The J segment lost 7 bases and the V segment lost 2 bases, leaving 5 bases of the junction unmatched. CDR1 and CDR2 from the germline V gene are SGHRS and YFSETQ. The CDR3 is CASSLTSGSREQYF. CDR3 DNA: TGCGCCAGCAGCTTAACTAGCGGGAGTCGTGAGCAGTACTTC.

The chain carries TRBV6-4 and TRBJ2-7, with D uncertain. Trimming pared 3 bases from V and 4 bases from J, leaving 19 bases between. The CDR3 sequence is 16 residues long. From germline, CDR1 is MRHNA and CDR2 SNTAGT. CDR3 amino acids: CASSDTSRRVWYEQYF. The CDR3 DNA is TGTGCCAGCAGTGATACGTCTAGACGGGTTTGGTACGAGCAGTACTTC.

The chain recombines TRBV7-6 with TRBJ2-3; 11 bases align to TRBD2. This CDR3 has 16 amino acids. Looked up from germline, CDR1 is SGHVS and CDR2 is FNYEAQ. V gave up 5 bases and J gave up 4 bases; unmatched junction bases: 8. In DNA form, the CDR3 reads TGTGCCAGCAGCAACGTAGCGGGAGGGCCCGCAGATACGCAGTATTTT. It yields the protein CASSNVAGGPADTQYF.

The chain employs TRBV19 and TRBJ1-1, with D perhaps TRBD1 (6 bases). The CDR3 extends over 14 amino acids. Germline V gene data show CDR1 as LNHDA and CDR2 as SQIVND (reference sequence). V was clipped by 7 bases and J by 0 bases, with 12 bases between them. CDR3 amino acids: CASNSQGMNTEAFF. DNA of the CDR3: TGTGCCAGTAACTCACAGGGAATGAACACTGAAGCTTTCTTT. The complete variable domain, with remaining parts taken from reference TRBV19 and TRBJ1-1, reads DGGITQSPKYLFRKEGQNVTLSCEQNLNHDAMYWYRQDPGQGLRLIYYSQIVNDFQKGDIAEGYSVSREKKESFPLTVTSAQKNPTAFYLCASNSQGMNTEAFFGQGTRLTVV.

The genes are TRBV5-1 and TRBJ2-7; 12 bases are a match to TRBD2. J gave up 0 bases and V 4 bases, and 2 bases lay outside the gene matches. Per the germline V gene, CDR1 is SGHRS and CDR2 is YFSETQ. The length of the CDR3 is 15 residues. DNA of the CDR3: TGCGCCAGCAGCGCGACTAGCGGGAGCTCCTACGAGCAGTACTTC. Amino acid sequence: CASSATSGSSYEQYF.

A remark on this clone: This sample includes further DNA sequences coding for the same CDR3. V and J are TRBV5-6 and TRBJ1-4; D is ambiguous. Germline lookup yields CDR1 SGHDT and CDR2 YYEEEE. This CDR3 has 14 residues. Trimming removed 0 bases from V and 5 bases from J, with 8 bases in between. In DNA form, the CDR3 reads TGTGCCAGCAGCTTGGCCAGGAGGAATGAAAAACTGTTTTTT. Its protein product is CASSLARRNEKLFF.

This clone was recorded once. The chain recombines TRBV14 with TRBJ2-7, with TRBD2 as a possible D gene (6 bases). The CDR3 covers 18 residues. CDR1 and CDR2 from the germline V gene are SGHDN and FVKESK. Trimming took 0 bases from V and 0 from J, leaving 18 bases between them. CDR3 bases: TGTGCCAGCAGCCAAGAGGCCCTACCGGGACTTATCTCCTACGAGCAGTACTTC. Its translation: CASSQEALPGLISYEQYF.

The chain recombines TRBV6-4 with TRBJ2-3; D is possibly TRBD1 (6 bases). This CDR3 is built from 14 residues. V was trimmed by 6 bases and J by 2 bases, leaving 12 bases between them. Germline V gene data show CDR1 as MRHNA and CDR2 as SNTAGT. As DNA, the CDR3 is TGTGCCAGCAGCCCCGGGACAATCACAGATACGCAGTATTTT. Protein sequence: CASSPGTITDTQYF.

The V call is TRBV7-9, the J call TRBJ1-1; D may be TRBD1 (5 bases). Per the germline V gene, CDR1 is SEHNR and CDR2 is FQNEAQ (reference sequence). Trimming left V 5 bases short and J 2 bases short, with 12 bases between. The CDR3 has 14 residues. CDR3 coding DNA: TGTGCCAGCAGCCGTACAGGCCTTAACACTGAAGCTTTCTTT. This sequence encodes CASSRTGLNTEAFF.

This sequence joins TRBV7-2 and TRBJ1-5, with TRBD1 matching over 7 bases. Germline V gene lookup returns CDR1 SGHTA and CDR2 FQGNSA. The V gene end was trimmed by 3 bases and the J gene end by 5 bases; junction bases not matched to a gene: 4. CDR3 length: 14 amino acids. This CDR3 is CASSFRQGDQPQHF. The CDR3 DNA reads TGTGCCAGCAGCTTCCGACAGGGCGATCAGCCCCAGCATTTT.

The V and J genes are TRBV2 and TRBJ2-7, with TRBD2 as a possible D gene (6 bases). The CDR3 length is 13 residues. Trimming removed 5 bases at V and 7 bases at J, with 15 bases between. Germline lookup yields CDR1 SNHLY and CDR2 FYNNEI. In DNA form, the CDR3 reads TGTGCCAGCAGTCTCCAGGGAGGAGGGGAGCAGTACTTC. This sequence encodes CASSLQGGGEQYF.

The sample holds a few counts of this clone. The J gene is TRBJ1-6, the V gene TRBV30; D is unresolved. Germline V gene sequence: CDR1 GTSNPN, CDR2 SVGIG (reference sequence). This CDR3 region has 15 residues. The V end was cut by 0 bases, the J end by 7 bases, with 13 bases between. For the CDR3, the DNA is TGTGCCTGGAGTGTAGATGTCAGGCAGAATTCACCCCTCCACTTT. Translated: CAWSVDVRQNSPLHF.

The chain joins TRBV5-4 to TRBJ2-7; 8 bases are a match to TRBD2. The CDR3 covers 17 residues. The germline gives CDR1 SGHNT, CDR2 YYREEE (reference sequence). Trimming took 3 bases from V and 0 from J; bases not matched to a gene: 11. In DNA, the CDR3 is TGTGCCAGCAGCTCAGGGGCGACTAGCGTAAGCTCCTACGAGCAGTACTTC. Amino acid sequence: CASSSGATSVSSYEQYF. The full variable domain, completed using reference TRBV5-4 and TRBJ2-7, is ETGVTQSPTHLIKTRGQQVTLRCSSQSGHNTVSWYQQALGQGPQFIFQYYREEENGRGNFPPRFSGLQFPNYSSELNVNALELDDSALYLCASSSGATSVSSYEQYFGPGTRLTVT.